The 15 T cell receptor beta chains given below trace back to one sample, sequenced in a study of T cell responses to AZD1222 COVID-19 vaccine. Sequencing used immunoSEQ multiplex PCR; TCRdb keeps in-frame clones, though not all of them. The sample has 110,000 to 150,000 clones, approximately 91% seen once. The sequencing used peripheral blood, collected 28 days after the second AZD1222 dose. The receptors derive from an adult who received the AZD1222 COVID-19 vaccine.

The CDR3 region has the DNA TGTGCCAGCAGTGAAGGTCAACCCGGGGAGACCCAGTACTTC. It yields the protein CASSEGQPGETQYF. The chain is built from TRBV6-1 and TRBJ2-5; D gene uncertain. CDR3 length: 14 residues. CDR1 MNHNS and CDR2 SASEGT come from the germline V gene. Deletions cut 1 base from V and 5 bases from J, with 11 bases between.

This chain connects TRBV7-8 to TRBJ1-2; possible D gene TRBD1, 5 bases. The CDR3 has 13 residues. V was shortened by 3 bases and J by 4 bases, with 9 bases between the two germline ends. The V gene's germline CDR1 is SGHVS and CDR2 FQNEAQ. CDR3 sequence (DNA): TGTGCCAGCAGCTTTAGGGGTTCCTATGGCTACACCTTC. Protein: CASSFRGSYGYTF.

The chain employs TRBV5-1 and TRBJ2-3; 9 bases match TRBD2. V was pared by 4 bases and J by 0 bases, with 12 bases of the junction left unmatched. This CDR3 comprises 18 residues. CDR1 and CDR2 from the germline V gene are SGHRS and YFSETQ. The CDR3 spells CASSGPSGRMASTDTQYF. Here the CDR3 DNA reads TGCGCCAGCAGCGGTCCCAGCGGGAGGATGGCTAGCACAGATACGCAGTATTTT.

V usage is TRBV6-5 and J usage is TRBJ1-5, with TRBD1 as a possible D gene (5 bases). The CDR3 has 15 amino acids. V was shortened by 6 bases and J by 6 bases, with 18 bases between the two germline ends. The germline V gene encodes CDR1 MNHEY and CDR2 SVGAGI. CDR3 in amino acids: CASRPGHSPSQPQHF. The CDR3 region has the DNA TGTGCCAGCAGACCAGGACACAGTCCGAGTCAGCCCCAGCATTTT.

This clone was seen once. The chain uses TRBV6-5 and TRBJ1-5, with 10 bases lining up with TRBD1. In germline, CDR1 is MNHEY, CDR2 SVGAGI. The CDR3 sequence is 15 residues long. J lost 7 bases, V lost 5 bases, and 8 bases had no gene match. The CDR3 spells CASSPDRGPQQPQHF. CDR3 coding DNA: TGTGCCAGCAGTCCTGACAGGGGGCCTCAGCAGCCCCAGCATTTT.

The CDR3 sequence: CAISPQGYEQYF. Here the CDR3 DNA reads TGTGCCATCAGCCCACAAGGCTACGAGCAGTACTTC. This chain connects TRBV10-3 to TRBJ2-7; no reliable D call. The CDR3 runs to 12 residues. Trimming shortened V by 6 bases and J by 3 bases, and 9 bases separated the two germline ends. The V gene's germline CDR1 is ENHRY and CDR2 SYGVKD.

This rearrangement joins TRBV19 to TRBJ1-5; TRBD1 matches 7 bases. The CDR3 consists of 15 residues. With V trimmed by 6 bases and J by 2 bases, 7 bases remained unmatched. Per germline, CDR1 LNHDA and CDR2 SQIVND (reference sequence). CDR3 DNA: TGTGCCAGTAGGACCAACAGGGGTGGCAATCAGCCCCAGCATTTT. It specifies CASRTNRGGNQPQHF.

The V call is TRBV20-1, the J call TRBJ1-4, with D possibly being TRBD1 (6 bases). This CDR3 has 15 amino acids. With 3 bases removed from V and 2 bases from J, the gap between germline ends came to 13 bases. Germline V gene lookup returns CDR1 DFQATT and CDR2 SNEGSKA (reference sequence). CDR3 sequence reads: CSASLGASTNEKLFF. CDR3 in DNA: TGCAGTGCTAGTTTGGGGGCGTCGACTAATGAAAAACTGTTTTTT.

V gene TRBV9 combines with J gene TRBJ2-3; 7 bases map to TRBD2. The CDR3 contains 15 residues. In germline, CDR1 is SGDLS, CDR2 YYNGEE. Losses at the gene ends were 0 bases for V and 2 bases for J; bases not matched to a gene: 3. The CDR3 region has the DNA TGTGCCAGCAGCGTAGTGGGACTAATCACAGATACGCAGTATTTT. Protein product: CASSVVGLITDTQYF.

This clone was detected once. The chain recombines TRBV19 with TRBJ2-3; 11 positions match TRBD2. Germline V CDR1 and CDR2: LNHDA, SQIVND (reference sequence). With V trimmed by 5 bases and J by 6 bases, 13 bases remained unmatched. The CDR3 length is 17 residues. Written as DNA, the CDR3 is TGTGCCAGTAGTGTTCAACTAGCGGGAGTGGGGGTCGATACGCAGTATTTT. Protein product: CASSVQLAGVGVDTQYF. Filled out from reference TRBV19 and TRBJ2-3, the complete variable domain reads DGGITQSPKYLFRKEGQNVTLSCEQNLNHDAMYWYRQDPGQGLRLIYYSQIVNDFQKGDIAEGYSVSREKKESFPLTVTSAQKNPTAFYLCASSVQLAGVGVDTQYFGPGTRLTVL.

This sequence joins TRBV6-6 and TRBJ1-5; no clear D gene. The V gene's germline CDR1 is MNHNY and CDR2 SVGAGI (reference sequence). This CDR3 is built from 13 residues. Trimming stripped 7 bases from V and 3 bases from J, with 10 bases between. CDR3 sequence: CASTAGLNQPQHF. The CDR3 nucleotides are TGTGCCAGCACCGCCGGACTCAATCAGCCCCAGCATTTT.

The chain has TRBV2 and TRBJ2-3; no reliable D call. Trimming left V 3 bases short and J 4 bases short, with 8 bases between. CDR1 is SNHLY, CDR2 FYNNEI, per germline. The CDR3 covers 13 residues. CDR3 sequence: CASSDEVADTQYF. CDR3 bases: TGTGCCAGCAGTGACGAGGTAGCAGATACGCAGTATTTT.

The chain uses TRBV27 and TRBJ2-1; 14 bases fit TRBD2. The CDR3 consists of 14 residues. Germline V gene sequence: CDR1 MNHEY, CDR2 SMNVEV (reference sequence). J gave up 8 bases and V 6 bases, and 3 bases lay outside the gene matches. The CDR3 bases are TGTGCCAGCAGAAGACTAGCGGGGGGGGATGAGCAGTTCTTC. Translated, it gives CASRRLAGGDEQFF.

The rearrangement links TRBV6-2 or TRBV6-3 to TRBJ1-1; D remains unclear. CDR3 length: 15 residues. Germline V lookup: CDR1 MNHEY, CDR2 SVGEGT. Trimming shortened V by 6 bases and J by 0 bases, and 14 bases separated the two germline ends. CDR3 loop: CASSSPSRLNTEAFF. CDR3 nucleotide sequence: TGTGCCAGCAGCTCTCCTTCCAGGTTGAACACTGAAGCTTTCTTT.

The V and J genes are TRBV12-5 and TRBJ2-5; D might be TRBD1 or TRBD2, each matching 5 bases. V shed 7 bases and J shed 3 bases, with 18 bases lying between them. CDR3 size: 15 residues. Germline assignment: CDR1 LGHNT and CDR2 FRNRAP. CDR3 nucleotide sequence: TGTGCTAGTGCCGGCACGGGGCAGACCGAAGAGACCCAGTACTTC. This encodes CASAGTGQTEETQYF.